This TCR beta chain was identified during a study of shared clonotypes between healthy human individuals. Regarding the study as a whole: With a few donors compared, 4% to 5.5% of naive CD4 clonotypes were shared. Donors were few, which limited the genetic and exposure-history diversity represented.

Sequencing used immunoSEQ multiplex PCR; TCRdb keeps in-frame clones, though not all of them. The sample records 950,000 to 1,100,000 clones, around 74% being singletons. Only a few counts were recorded for this clone. Its matching antigen is unknown. CDR1 SGHAT and CDR2 FQDESV come from the germline V gene (reference sequence). The V gene lost 5 bases and the J gene lost 11 bases, with 13 bases spanning the gap. This CDR3 is built from 13 residues. The TCR sequence derives from a man in his late teens or twenties in good health. Sequenced: memory CD4+ T cells sorted from blood. The subset: CD45RA-negative fraction. The chain has TRBV11-1 and TRBJ1-6; TRBD1 might be the D (5 bases). The CDR3 sequence is CASSAAQGAPLHF. The CDR3 nucleotides read TGTGCCAGCAGCGCCGCCCAGGGCGCACCCCTCCACTTT.